The next 29 T cell receptor beta chains were all read from a single sample in a study of blood T cell repertoires in COVID-19. Measured with immunoSEQ multiplex PCR; TCRdb has only the in-frame clones, and not every one. The sample lists fewer than 600,000 clones, approximately 87% occurring once. The sample taken for sequencing was PBMCs or T cells enriched from blood (not recorded which). The receptors were gathered from a woman aged 40 to 55 who had recovered from COVID-19.

The chain joins TRBV24-1 to TRBJ2-3; TRBD1 might be the D (5 bases). The CDR3 contains 17 residues. V lost 3 bases and J lost 0, with 15 bases in between. The germline V gene has CDR1 KGHDR and CDR2 SFDVKD. CDR3 sequence (DNA): TGTGCCACCAGTGATCTTTTTCCACGACAGAGCACAGATACGCAGTATTTT. It yields the protein CATSDLFPRQSTDTQYF.

The V gene is TRBV30, the J gene TRBJ1-2, with 7 bases lining up with TRBD1. CDR1 and CDR2 from the germline V gene are GTSNPN and SVGIG (reference sequence). With V trimmed by 3 bases and J by 5 bases, 9 bases remained unmatched. This CDR3 has 14 residues. In DNA, the CDR3 is TGTGCCTGGAGAGAAGGGGGCTTGAGGTATGGCTACACCTTC. It codes for CAWREGGLRYGYTF.

The chain's CDR3 is CASSPRGGAETQYF. In DNA, the CDR3 is TGTGCCAGTAGTCCCCGAGGGGGGGCAGAGACCCAGTACTTC. The V call is TRBV19, the J call TRBJ2-5; tentative D call: TRBD2 (7 bases). The CDR3 spans 14 residues. V lost 5 bases and J lost 4, with 14 bases in between. Per the germline V gene, CDR1 is LNHDA and CDR2 is SQIVND (reference sequence).

The chain is built from TRBV7-2 and TRBJ2-7; tentatively, D is TRBD1 (5 bases). This CDR3 has 14 residues. Germline CDR1 is SGHTA and CDR2 is FQGNSA. V was trimmed by 5 bases and J by 2 bases, leaving 13 bases between them. CDR3 sequence: CASSPARQTYEQYF. CDR3 bases: TGTGCCAGCAGCCCCGCTAGACAGACCTACGAGCAGTACTTC.

V gene TRBV7-9 combines with J gene TRBJ1-4; TRBD1 might be the D (5 bases). This CDR3 spans 14 amino acids. Trimming took off 4 bases at V and 8 bases at J, with 14 bases between the two ends. Germline CDR1 is SEHNR and CDR2 is FQNEAQ (reference sequence). The CDR3 spells CASSSTSQGEKLFF. The CDR3 DNA sequence: TGTGCCAGCAGCTCAACGAGCCAGGGAGAAAAACTGTTTTTT.

V is TRBV3-1 (or the pseudogene TRBV3-2) and J is TRBJ2-7; 7 bases are a match to TRBD2. Per the germline V gene, CDR1 is LGHDT and CDR2 is YNNKEL (reference sequence). V gave up 0 bases and J gave up 4 bases; unmatched junction bases: 6. The CDR3 is 15 amino acids. CDR3 nucleotides: TGTGCCAGCAGCCAAGAAGGACTAGGCGGGTACGAGCAGTACTTC. Translated, it gives CASSQEGLGGYEQYF.

The sample holds a few counts of this clone. The same CDR3 can be traced to other DNA sequences in this sample. The V call is TRBV11-2, the J call TRBJ1-1; 7 positions match TRBD1. The CDR3 covers 13 residues. Losses at the gene ends were 3 bases for V and 4 bases for J; bases not matched to a gene: 2. The V gene's germline CDR1 is SGHAT and CDR2 FQNNGV. The DNA for the CDR3 is TGTGCCAGCAGCTTGCAGGGGGGCACTGAAGCTTTCTTT. As protein: CASSLQGGTEAFF.

The V call is TRBV2, the J call TRBJ2-1, with 10 positions matching TRBD2. V lost 6 bases to trimming and J lost 6 bases; unmatched junction nucleotides: 5. The CDR3 runs to 14 residues. Per germline, CDR1 SNHLY and CDR2 FYNNEI. The CDR3 DNA is TGTGCCAGCAGCTCTAGCGGGAGTTTCAATGAGCAGTTCTTC. This translates into CASSSSGSFNEQFF.

The CDR3 DNA sequence: TGCAGTGCTAGTAACAGACAGGCGATTTCCTACAATGAGCAGTTCTTC. It encodes CSASNRQAISYNEQFF. The V gene is TRBV20-1, the J gene TRBJ2-1, with D tentatively TRBD1 (6 bases). The CDR3 is 16 amino acids. The germline gives CDR1 DFQATT, CDR2 SNEGSKA (reference sequence). V shed 3 bases and J shed 1 base, with 16 bases lying between them.

The CDR3 nucleotides are TGTGCCAGCTCACCAAATCTCGAGCAGTACTTC. It yields the protein CASSPNLEQYF. The chain is built from TRBV18 and TRBJ2-7; D not resolved. The germline V and J ends were trimmed by 2 bases and 6 bases, with 5 bases remaining between them. This CDR3 has 11 residues. Germline loops: CDR1 KGHSH, CDR2 LQKENI. Using reference TRBV18 and TRBJ2-7 for the parts outside the CDR3, the full variable domain is NAGVMQNPRHLVRRRGQEARLRCSPMKGHSHVYWYRQLPEEGLKFMVYLQKENIIDESGMPKERFSAEFPKEGPSILRIQQVVRGDSAAYFCASSPNLEQYFGPGTRLTVT.

Comments on this clone: At the DNA level, this CDR3 is encoded by other sequences in the same sample as well. The rearrangement uses TRBV10-3 and TRBJ1-3; D is unclear. With 2 bases removed from V and 0 bases from J, the gap between germline ends came to 5 bases. The CDR3 has 14 amino acids. From germline, CDR1 is ENHRY and CDR2 SYGVKD. CDR3 region: CAISETVSGNTIYF. CDR3 bases: TGTGCCATCAGTGAGACAGTCTCTGGAAACACCATATATTTT.

The chain recombines TRBV2 with TRBJ1-5, with 10 nucleotides matching TRBD1. The V segment lost 5 bases and the J segment 5 bases; nucleotides outside the gene matches: 9. The CDR3 has 16 amino acids. CDR1 and CDR2 from the germline V gene are SNHLY and FYNNEI. The CDR3 protein is CASSPPGTGVYQPQHF. CDR3 in DNA: TGTGCCAGCAGTCCCCCCGGGACAGGGGTCTATCAGCCCCAGCATTTT.

This clone was counted a few times. The chain recombines TRBV15 with TRBJ2-6; D gene uncertain. The germline CDR1 and CDR2 sequences are LNHNV and YYDKDF (reference sequence). V was shortened by 5 bases and J by 2 bases, with 7 bases between the two germline ends. This CDR3 is built from 14 residues. As DNA, the CDR3 is TGTGCCACCAGCTTTACTCCTGGGGCCAACGTCCTGACTTTC. Translation: CATSFTPGANVLTF.

This clone was seen just once. CDR3 sequence: CASSYSGPSDNSPLHF. The CDR3 DNA reads TGTGCCAGCAGTTACTCGGGGCCATCGGATAATTCACCCCTCCACTTT. This chain connects TRBV6-5 to TRBJ1-6; TRBD1 might be the D (5 bases). The V end was cut by 0 bases, the J end by 5 bases, with 11 bases between. The CDR3 runs to 16 residues. From germline, CDR1 is MNHEY and CDR2 SVGAGI.

The rearrangement joins TRBV10-3 to TRBJ1-1, with 8 bases that match TRBD1. The germline CDR1 and CDR2 sequences are ENHRY and SYGVKD. Trimming removed 10 bases from V and 1 base from J; junction bases left unmatched: 5. The CDR3 length is 13 residues. CDR3 nucleotides: TGTGCCACAGGGGGCGGAAAGAACACTGAAGCTTTCTTT. It yields the protein CATGGGKNTEAFF.

The chain recombines TRBV5-5 with TRBJ2-1; TRBD2 might be the D (6 bases). Germline-derived CDR1 and CDR2 are SGHKS and YYEKEE (reference sequence). V shed 4 bases and J shed 5 bases, with 16 bases lying between them. The CDR3 covers 15 residues. CDR3 protein: CASSLPPGRDNEQFF. The CDR3 DNA reads TGTGCCAGCAGCCTCCCCCCCGGGAGAGACAATGAGCAGTTCTTC.

The rearrangement uses TRBV6-6 and TRBJ2-5, with TRBD1 matching 9 bases. This CDR3 is 16 amino acids long. From germline, CDR1 is MNHNY and CDR2 SVGAGI (reference sequence). V lost 0 bases to trimming and J lost 5 bases; unmatched junction nucleotides: 7. Written as DNA, the CDR3 is TGTGCCAGCAGTTACTCTAGGACAGGGGATCGGGAGACCCAGTACTTC. The encoded protein is CASSYSRTGDRETQYF.

The CDR3 loop reads CASSIDSYTGELFF. The CDR3 DNA sequence: TGTGCCAGCAGCATAGACAGTTACACCGGGGAGCTGTTTTTT. This chain uses TRBV7-2 with TRBJ2-2; tentative D call: TRBD1 (5 bases). CDR3 size: 14 residues. Per the germline V gene, CDR1 is SGHTA and CDR2 is FQGNSA. Trimming pared 5 bases from V and 3 bases from J, leaving 10 bases between.

V gene TRBV5-8 combines with J gene TRBJ2-7, with D possibly TRBD2 on 7 matching bases. The ends were cut back, 1 base at V and 1 base at J, with 12 bases in the middle. Germline V gene data show CDR1 as SGHTS and CDR2 as YDEGEE. The CDR3 covers 15 residues. The CDR3 sequence: CASSLLKGGSYEQYF. The CDR3 nucleotides are TGTGCCAGCAGCTTGTTAAAGGGGGGGTCCTACGAGCAGTACTTC. The full variable domain, rest sourced from reference TRBV5-8 and TRBJ2-7, is EAGVTQSPTHLIKTRGQQATLRCSPISGHTSVYWYQQALGLGLQFLLWYDEGEERNRGNFPPRFSGRQFPNYSSELNVNALELEDSALYLCASSLLKGGSYEQYFGPGTRLTVT.

The V and J genes are TRBV6-5 and TRBJ1-3, with D maybe TRBD1 (5 bases). There are 16 residues in the CDR3. The germline V gene has CDR1 MNHEY and CDR2 SVGAGI. The germline V and J ends were trimmed by 0 bases and 0 bases, with 9 bases remaining between them. CDR3 in amino acids: CASSYSAGYSGNTIYF. The CDR3 DNA reads TGTGCCAGCAGTTACTCGGCAGGGTACTCTGGAAACACCATATATTTT.

CDR3 nucleotide sequence: TGTGCCAGCAGCCCAGGACTAGCAGGAGACATTCAGTACTTC. Protein product: CASSPGLAGDIQYF. This chain connects TRBV7-9 to TRBJ2-4; TRBD2 agrees at 8 bases. The CDR3 sequence is 14 residues long. Germline assignment: CDR1 SEHNR and CDR2 FQNEAQ (reference sequence). Trimming took 5 bases from V and 8 from J; bases not matched to a gene: 8.

The rearrangement joins TRBV6-5 to TRBJ1-1, with D maybe TRBD1 (5 bases). Germline CDR1 MNHEY, CDR2 SVGAGI. With 6 bases removed from V and 8 bases from J, the gap between germline ends came to 10 bases. This CDR3 contains 11 residues. CDR3 sequence: CASSPGHEAFF. In DNA, the CDR3 is TGTGCCAGCAGCCCAGGACACGAAGCTTTCTTT.

V gene TRBV7-8 combines with J gene TRBJ1-3; D is ambiguous. The CDR3 length is 12 residues. The germline V and J ends were trimmed by 5 bases and 3 bases, with 5 bases remaining between them. Germline V gene data show CDR1 as SGHVS and CDR2 as FQNEAQ. CDR3 bases: TGTGCCAGCAGCCCAGGTGGAAACACCATATATTTT. Its translation: CASSPGGNTIYF.

Only a few counts were recorded for this clone. The rearrangement joins TRBV7-2 to TRBJ1-5, with D possibly matching TRBD1 (6 bases). V was shortened by 4 bases and J by 9 bases, with 10 bases between the two germline ends. The CDR3 contains 12 residues. Germline values: CDR1 SGHTA, CDR2 FQGNSA. Written as DNA, the CDR3 is TGTGCCAGCAGCTCTTGGGGGCTGCCCCAGCATTTT. Amino acid sequence: CASSSWGLPQHF.

In nucleotides, the CDR3 is TGCGCCAGCAGCTTGGATCCAGGCCTCCAAGAGACCCAGTACTTC. Encoded protein: CASSLDPGLQETQYF. This chain joins TRBV5-1 and TRBJ2-5; D not resolved. The V gene lost 0 bases and the J gene lost 1 base, with 10 bases spanning the gap. Germline lookup yields CDR1 SGHRS and CDR2 YFSETQ. The CDR3 loop spans 15 amino acids.

The chain uses TRBV24-1 and TRBJ2-6, with D possibly matching TRBD2 (5 bases). Trimming removed 3 bases from V and 0 bases from J, with 14 bases in between. The CDR3 is made up of 18 amino acids. Germline CDR1 and CDR2: KGHDR and SFDVKD. The chain's CDR3 is CATSDPDPGSSGANVLTF. DNA of the CDR3: TGTGCCACCAGTGATCCGGACCCGGGGAGCTCTGGGGCCAACGTCCTGACTTTC.

The chain carries TRBV7-2 and TRBJ2-5, with 9 bases that match TRBD2. The junction had 4 bases not matched to a gene; V was cut back by 1 base and J by 4 bases. The CDR3 runs to 15 residues. Germline V lookup: CDR1 SGHTA, CDR2 FQGNSA. This chain's CDR3 is CASSLGPSGAETQYF. DNA for the CDR3: TGTGCCAGCAGCTTAGGTCCTAGCGGGGCAGAGACCCAGTACTTC.

The chain combines TRBV11-2 with TRBJ2-5; the match to TRBD2 covers 13 bases. The junction had 11 bases not matched to a gene; V was cut back by 2 bases and J by 2 bases. The CDR3 contains 19 residues. Germline V gives CDR1 SGHAT, CDR2 FQNNGV. CDR3: CASSLNLRLAGGRQETQYF. The DNA of the CDR3 is TGTGCCAGCAGCTTAAACCTTCGACTAGCGGGAGGACGACAAGAGACCCAGTACTTC.

V is TRBV19 and J is TRBJ2-1; 11 bases agree with TRBD2. Germline values: CDR1 LNHDA, CDR2 SQIVND (reference sequence). The CDR3 runs 16 residues. Germline trimming cut 7 bases from V and 7 bases from J; bases unmatched to any gene: 12. CDR3 nucleotides: TGTGCCAGTACTACGATAGCGGGAGGGCCCTCGAATGAGCAGTTCTTC. Protein: CASTTIAGGPSNEQFF.